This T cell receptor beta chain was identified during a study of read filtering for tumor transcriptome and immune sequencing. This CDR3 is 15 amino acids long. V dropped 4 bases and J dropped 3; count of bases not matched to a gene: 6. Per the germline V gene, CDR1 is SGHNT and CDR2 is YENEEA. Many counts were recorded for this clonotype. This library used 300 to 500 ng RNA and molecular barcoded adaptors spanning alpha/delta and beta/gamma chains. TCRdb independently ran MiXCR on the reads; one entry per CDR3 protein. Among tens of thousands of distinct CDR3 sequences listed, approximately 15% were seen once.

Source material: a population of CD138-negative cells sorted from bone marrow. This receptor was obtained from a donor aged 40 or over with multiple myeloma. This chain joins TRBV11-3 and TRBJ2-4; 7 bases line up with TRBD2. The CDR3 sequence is CASSSGGNVKNIQYF. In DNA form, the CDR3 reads TGTGCCAGCAGCTCCGGGGGGAATGTCAAAAACATTCAGTACTTC.